This TCR beta chain was found in a study of Ad26.COV2.S vaccination and SARS-CoV-2 variants. Overall study findings and caveats: Participants in the vaccine arm had higher spike-specific TCR breadth; placebo recipients had lower.

Generated by immunoSEQ multiplex PCR, the TCRdb table keeps only in-frame clones and is missing some. The sample consists of approximately 150,000 clones, 75% to 90% of them appearing once. For this clone: Its antigen is unknown.

The source is a human donor who had recovered from COVID-19. Sequenced material: peripheral blood, taken after recovery from COVID-19.

The CDR3 is CASRGGTGWAEAFF. For the CDR3, the DNA is TGTGCCAGCAGAGGGGGGACGGGGTGGGCTGAAGCTTTCTTT. The chain is built from TRBV5-4 and TRBJ1-1, with a possible D match to TRBD1 (6 bases). V was clipped by 5 bases and J by 6 bases, with 17 bases between them. Germline V lookup: CDR1 SGHNT, CDR2 YYREEE (reference sequence). The CDR3 is 14 amino acids.